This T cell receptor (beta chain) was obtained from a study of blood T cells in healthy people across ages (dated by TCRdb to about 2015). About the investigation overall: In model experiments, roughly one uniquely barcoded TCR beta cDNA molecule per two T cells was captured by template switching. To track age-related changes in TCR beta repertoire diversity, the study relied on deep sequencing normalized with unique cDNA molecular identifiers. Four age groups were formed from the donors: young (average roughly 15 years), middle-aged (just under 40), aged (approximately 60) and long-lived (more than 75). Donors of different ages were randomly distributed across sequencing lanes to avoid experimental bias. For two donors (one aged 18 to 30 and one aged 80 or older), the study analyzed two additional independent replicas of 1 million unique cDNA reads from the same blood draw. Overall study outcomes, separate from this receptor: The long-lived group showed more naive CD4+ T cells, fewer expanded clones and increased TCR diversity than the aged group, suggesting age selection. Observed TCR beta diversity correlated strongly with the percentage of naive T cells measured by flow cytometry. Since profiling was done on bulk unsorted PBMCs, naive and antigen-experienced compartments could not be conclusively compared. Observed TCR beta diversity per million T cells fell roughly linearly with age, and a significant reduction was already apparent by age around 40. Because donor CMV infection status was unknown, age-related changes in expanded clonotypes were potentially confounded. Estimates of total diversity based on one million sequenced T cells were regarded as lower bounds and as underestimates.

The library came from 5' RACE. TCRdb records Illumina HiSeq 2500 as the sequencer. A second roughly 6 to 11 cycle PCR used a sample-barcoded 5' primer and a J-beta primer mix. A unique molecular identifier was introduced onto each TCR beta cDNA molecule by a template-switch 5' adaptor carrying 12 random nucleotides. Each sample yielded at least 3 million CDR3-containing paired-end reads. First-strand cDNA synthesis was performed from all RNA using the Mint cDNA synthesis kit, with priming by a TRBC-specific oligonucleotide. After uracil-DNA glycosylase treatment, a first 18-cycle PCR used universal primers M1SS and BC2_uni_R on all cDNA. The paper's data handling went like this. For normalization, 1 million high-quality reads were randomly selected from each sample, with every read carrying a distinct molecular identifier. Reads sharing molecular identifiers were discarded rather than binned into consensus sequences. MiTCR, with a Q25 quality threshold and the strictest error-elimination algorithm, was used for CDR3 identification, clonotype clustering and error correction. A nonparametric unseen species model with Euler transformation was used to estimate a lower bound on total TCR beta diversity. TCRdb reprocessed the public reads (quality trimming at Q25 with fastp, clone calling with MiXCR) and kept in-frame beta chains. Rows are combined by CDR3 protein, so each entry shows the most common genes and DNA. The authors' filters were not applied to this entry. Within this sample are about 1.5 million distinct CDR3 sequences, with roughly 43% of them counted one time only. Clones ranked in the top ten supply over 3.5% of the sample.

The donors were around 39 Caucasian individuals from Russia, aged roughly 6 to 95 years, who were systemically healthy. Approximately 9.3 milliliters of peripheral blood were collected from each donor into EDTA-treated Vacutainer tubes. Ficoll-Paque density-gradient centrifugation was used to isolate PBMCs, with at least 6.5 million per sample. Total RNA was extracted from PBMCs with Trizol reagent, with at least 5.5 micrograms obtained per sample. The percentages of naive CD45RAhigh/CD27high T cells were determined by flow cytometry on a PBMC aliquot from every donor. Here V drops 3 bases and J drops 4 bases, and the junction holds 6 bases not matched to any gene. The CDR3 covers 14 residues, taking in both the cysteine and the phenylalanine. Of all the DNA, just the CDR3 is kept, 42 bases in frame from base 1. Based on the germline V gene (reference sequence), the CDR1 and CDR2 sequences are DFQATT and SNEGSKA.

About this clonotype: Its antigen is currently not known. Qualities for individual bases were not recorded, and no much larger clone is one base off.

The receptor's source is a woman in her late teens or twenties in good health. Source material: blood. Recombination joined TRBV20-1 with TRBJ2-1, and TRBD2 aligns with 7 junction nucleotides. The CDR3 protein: CSARGDSGYNEQFF. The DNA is TGCAGTGCTAGGGGTGATAGCGGGTACAATGAGCAGTTCTTC.